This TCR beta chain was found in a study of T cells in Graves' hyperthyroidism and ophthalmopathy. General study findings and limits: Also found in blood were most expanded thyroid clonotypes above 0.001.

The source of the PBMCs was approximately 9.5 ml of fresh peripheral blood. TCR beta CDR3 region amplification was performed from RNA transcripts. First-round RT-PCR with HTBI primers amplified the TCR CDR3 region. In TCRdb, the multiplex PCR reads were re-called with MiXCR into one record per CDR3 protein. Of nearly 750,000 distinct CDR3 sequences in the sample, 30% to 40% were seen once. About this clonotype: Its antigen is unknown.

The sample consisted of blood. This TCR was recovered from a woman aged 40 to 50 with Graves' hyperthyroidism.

The CDR3 reads CASSQVGYEQFF. For the CDR3, the DNA is TGTGCCAGCAGCCAAGTAGGGTATGAGCAGTTCTTC. This chain connects TRBV14 to TRBJ2-1; D is unresolved. V was trimmed by 1 base and J by 8 bases, leaving 6 bases between them. CDR3 length equals 12 residues. Germline values: CDR1 SGHDN, CDR2 FVKESK.